Sequencing of this TCR beta chain was carried out in a study of blood T cell repertoires in COVID-19 (dated by TCRdb to the early 2020s). Describing the broader study: The collaborator samples originated in the United States, Italy and Spain and spanned the acute and convalescent phases of COVID-19. Nearly every sample came with metadata listing a de-identified subject ID, COVID-19 status, age in years and sex. The samples were drawn from the first 160 participants of the ongoing ImmuneRACE study and from 950 to 1,500 subjects provided by 6 global collaborators. Where available, HLA class I and class II types were taken from metadata supplied by the sample provider and were not determined by assay-based typing. The material from the prospective study consisted of cDNA or gDNA derived from T cells, B-cell-depleted T cells, or PBMCs. Subjects who had been exposed to COVID-19, were actively infected with it, or had recovered from it provided the deeply sampled blood TCRbeta repertoires that made up the dataset. The repertoires were made available in a free public database intended to serve as a resource for research on the immune response to SARS-CoV-2. What the authors observed across the whole study: How much clinical and demographic metadata was included differed by source and by participant, and the metadata was provided uncurated.

In the prospective study, participants were about 18 to 100 years old, resided in 25 or so geographic areas of the United States, and were enrolled through a virtual design. In the prospective study, cohorts were assigned on the basis of participant-reported clinical history obtained from a screening survey and a study questionnaire. ImmuneRACE Cohort 3 recovered participants were defined by two consecutive negative NP/OP PCR tests, healthcare professional clearance, or symptom resolution. In the prospective study, mobile phlebotomists collected whole blood, serum and a nasopharyngeal or oropharyngeal swab from each participant. Prospective study participants could optionally give additional blood draws and questionnaires over an approximately two-month period. Before DNA extraction, blood samples from the prospective study were shipped at room temperature or frozen. Note on this clone: Its antigen has not been determined. Per-nucleotide qualities are absent, and no much larger clonotype sits a single base away.

TCRbeta CDR3 regions were amplified from genomic DNA using the immunoSEQ Assay, a bias-controlled multiplex PCR. The authors' analysis ran thus. Nucleated cell counts per sample were estimated from amplification of reference gene primers within the assay. Sequence reads were collapsed and filtered to measure the absolute abundance of every unique TCRbeta CDR3 rearrangement. Productive Simpson clonality was computed per sample as the square root of Simpson's diversity index over productive rearrangements. The source is immuneACCESS, and TCRdb retained only in-frame sequences with V and J called. Part of the clones is not carried over; for the studies checked, unresolved V genes explain less than half of this, and the remainder is unexplained. That table is the source of V, J and clone size, and D and trimming were worked out from the DNA. For this sample the table gives roughly 400,000 clones, of which approximately 90% were detected only once. The biggest ten clones account for roughly 10% of the sample.

From the germline V gene (reference sequence), CDR1 is GTSNPN and CDR2 is SVGIG. Including the terminal cysteine and phenylalanine, the CDR3 comprises 14 residues. Only CDR3 DNA is held: 42 bases, read in frame from base 1. A distance of 16 bases separates the germline ends of V and J, which lose 2 bases and 6 bases respectively. In this chain, TRBV30 is recombined with TRBJ1-1; a confident D gene designation cannot be given. The sample taken for sequencing was PBMCs or T cells enriched from blood (not recorded which). The TCR originated in a woman aged 45-65 years who had recovered from COVID-19. The CDR3 reads as follows: CAWSRGQTSPEAFF. Here is the DNA: TGTGCCTGGAGTCGAGGCCAAACGAGCCCTGAAGCTTTCTTT.